These T cell receptor beta chains were read from a single sample in a study of CD8+CD57+ T cells in acquired aplastic anemia. TCRdb used MiXCR to reprocess the reads, holding one entry per CDR3 protein. Of approximately 250,000 distinct CDR3 sequences listed, roughly 80% are singletons. The sequencing sample was made of sorted CD4+, CD8+, or CD8+CD57+ T cells (not recorded which) from PBMCs. The source of these receptors is a human donor with aplastic anemia. Each CDR3 is given with its conserved first and last residue. A D gene is named only where the DNA matches it firmly. Rows give clone size only sometimes, using once, few, many, or a class for an expanded clone.

>TRBJ2-3|.|.|TRBV2
CASSEGYNTQSF
TGTGCCAGCAGTGAAGGGTATAATACGCAGTCTTTT
>TRBJ1-1|.|.|TRBV9
CASSVIDSCADAFF
TGTGCCAGCAGCGTAATCGACTCGTGCGCTGACGCGTTCTTT
>TRBJ2-1|TRBD2|.|TRBV24-1
CATGTSGGSNEQFF
TGTGCCACCGGGACTAGCGGGGGTAGCAATGAGCAGTTCTTC
>TRBJ2-6|.|few|TRBV7-3
CASSLSGGGQDEALTF
TGTGCCAGCAGCTTATCAGGCGGAGGCCAAGATGAAGCTCTGACTTTC
>TRBJ2-3|.|once|TRBV7-8
CASSFAGSTDNTQYF
TGTGCCAGCAGCTTTGCAGGAAGCACAGATAATACGCAGTATTTT
>TRBJ2-3|.|.|TRBV2
CASSDAESPDTQYF
TGTGCCAGCAGTGATGCGGAAAGTCCCGATACCCAGTATTTT
>TRBJ2-5|.|.|TRBV7-3
CAGNRARETQYF
TGTGCCGGAAATAGGGCTAGGGAGACCCAGTACTTC
>TRBJ2-5|.|.|TRBV11-3
CATSLGLTRETQYF
TGTGCCACCAGCTTAGGTCTCACACGGGAGACCCAGTACTTC
>TRBJ2-3|.|.|TRBV9
CASSVVGDPKDDTQYF
TGTGCCAGCAGCGTAGTGGGGGACCCGAAGGATGACACGCAGTATTTT
>TRBJ2-3|.|.|TRBV2
CASSDAGTDTTYFF
TGTGCCAGCAGCGACGCGGGCACAGATACTACGTATTTTTTT
>TRBJ1-1|TRBD1|.|TRBV2
CARDRGSQNTEAFF
TGTGCACGGGACAGGGGTTCTCAGAACACTGAAGCTTTCTTT
>TRBJ1-2|.|.|TRBV7-9
CASSQVLGGGYTF
TGCGCCAGCAGCCAAGTACTCGGGGGTGGCTACACCTTC
>TRBJ2-1|TRBD2|few|TRBV7-8
CASSQAGGTDTQEQFF
TGTGCCAGCAGCCAGGCGGGAGGAACCGATACGCAGGAGCAGTTCTTC
>TRBJ2-3|TRBD2|.|TRBV7-3
CASSSQRGTSAGTF
TGTGCCAGCAGCTCACAAAGGGGGACTAGCGCGGGCACCTTT
>TRBJ1-1|.|.|TRBV20-1
CSARGPAVNTEAFF
TGCAGTGCTAGAGGCCCGGCAGTAAACACTGAAGCTTTCTTT
>TRBJ2-7|TRBD1|.|TRBV7-2
CASSPRDSYNAQYF
TGTGCCAGCAGCCCCCGGGACAGCTACAATGCGCAGTACTTC